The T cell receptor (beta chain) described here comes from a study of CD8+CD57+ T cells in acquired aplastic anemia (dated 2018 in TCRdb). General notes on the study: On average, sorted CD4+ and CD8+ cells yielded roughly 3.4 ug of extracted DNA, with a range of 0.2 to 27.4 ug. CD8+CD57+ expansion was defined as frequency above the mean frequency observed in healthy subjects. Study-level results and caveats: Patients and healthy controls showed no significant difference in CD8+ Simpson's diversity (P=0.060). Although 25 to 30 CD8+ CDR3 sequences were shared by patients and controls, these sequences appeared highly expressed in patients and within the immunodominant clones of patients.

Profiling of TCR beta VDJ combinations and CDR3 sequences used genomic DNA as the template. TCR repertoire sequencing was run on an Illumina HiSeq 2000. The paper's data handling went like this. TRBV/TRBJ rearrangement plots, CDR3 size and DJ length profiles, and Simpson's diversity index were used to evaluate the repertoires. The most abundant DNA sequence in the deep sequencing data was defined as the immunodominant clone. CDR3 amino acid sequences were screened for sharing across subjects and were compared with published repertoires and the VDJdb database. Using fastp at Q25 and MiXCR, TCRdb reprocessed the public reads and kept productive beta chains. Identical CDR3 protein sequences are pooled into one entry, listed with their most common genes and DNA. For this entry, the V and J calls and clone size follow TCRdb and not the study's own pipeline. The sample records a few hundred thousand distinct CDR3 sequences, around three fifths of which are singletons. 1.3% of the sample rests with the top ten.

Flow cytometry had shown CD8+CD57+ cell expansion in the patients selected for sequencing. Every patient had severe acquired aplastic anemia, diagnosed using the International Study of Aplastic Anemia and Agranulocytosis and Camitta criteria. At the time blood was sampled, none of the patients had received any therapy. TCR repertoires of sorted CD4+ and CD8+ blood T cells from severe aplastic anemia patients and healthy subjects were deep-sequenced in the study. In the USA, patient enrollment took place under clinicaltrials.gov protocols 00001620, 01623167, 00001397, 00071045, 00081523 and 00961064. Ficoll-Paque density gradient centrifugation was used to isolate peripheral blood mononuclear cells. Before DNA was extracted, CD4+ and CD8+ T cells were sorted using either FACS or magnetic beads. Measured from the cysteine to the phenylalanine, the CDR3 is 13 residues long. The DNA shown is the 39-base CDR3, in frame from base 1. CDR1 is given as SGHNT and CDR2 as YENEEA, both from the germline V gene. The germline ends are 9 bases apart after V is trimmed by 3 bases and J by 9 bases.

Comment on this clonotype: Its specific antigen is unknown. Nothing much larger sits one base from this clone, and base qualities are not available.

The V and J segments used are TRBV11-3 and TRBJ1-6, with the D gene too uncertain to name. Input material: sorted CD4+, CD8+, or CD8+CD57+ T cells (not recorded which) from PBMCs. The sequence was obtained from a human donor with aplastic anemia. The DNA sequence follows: TGTGCCAGCAGCTTTCTACTGAGTTCACCCCTCCACTTT. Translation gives CASSFLLSSPLHF.